Following are 28 T cell receptor beta chains from one sample sequenced in a study of blood T cell repertoires in COVID-19. Assay: immunoSEQ multiplex PCR; the TCRdb copy retains only in-frame clones and omits some. Of under 100,000 clones in the sample, roughly 80% were seen once. Sequenced sample: peripheral blood. Source of these receptors: a man aged 80 or over with active or convalescent COVID-19.

The chain combines TRBV20-1 with TRBJ1-1; TRBD1 matches 7 bases. Germline V gives CDR1 DFQATT, CDR2 SNEGSKA (reference sequence). Unmatched junction bases numbered 5, after V lost 6 bases and J lost 7 bases. The CDR3 extends over 11 amino acids. DNA of the CDR3: TGCAGTGCAAGGACAGGACTTGAAGCTTTCTTT. Encoded protein: CSARTGLEAFF.

The chain employs TRBV28 and TRBJ1-6; D may be TRBD1 (5 bases). This CDR3 is built from 16 residues. Germline CDR1 is MDHEN and CDR2 is SYDVKM. V was shortened by 5 bases and J by 0 bases, with 11 bases between the two germline ends. CDR3 amino acids: CASSTRGNSYNSPLHF. The CDR3 DNA follows: TGTGCCAGCAGTACCCGGGGGAACTCCTATAATTCACCCCTCCACTTT.

This clone turned up a few times. The J gene is TRBJ2-1, the V gene TRBV20-1, with 10 bases fitting TRBD2. V trimming: 3 bases; J trimming: 5 bases; junction bases outside the gene matches: 7. This CDR3 contains 15 residues. Germline lookup yields CDR1 DFQATT and CDR2 SNEGSKA (reference sequence). This chain's CDR3 is CSASPVAGGNNEQFF. The CDR3 DNA follows: TGCAGTGCTAGTCCCGTAGCGGGGGGAAACAATGAGCAGTTCTTC.

The rearrangement joins TRBV24-1 to TRBJ2-1, with 9 bases aligning to TRBD1. The CDR3 runs to 16 residues. With V trimmed by 4 bases and J by 1 base, 4 bases remained unmatched. CDR1 is KGHDR and CDR2 is SFDVKD in the germline V gene. CDR3 residues: CATSEPGQGSYNEQFF. CDR3 DNA: TGTGCCACCAGTGAACCGGGACAGGGTTCCTACAATGAGCAGTTCTTC.

The chain couples TRBV6-5 to TRBJ1-3; D is unclear. Trimming pared 4 bases from V and 3 bases from J, leaving 7 bases between. CDR1 and CDR2 from the germline V gene are MNHEY and SVGAGI. CDR3 length: 13 amino acids. The CDR3 sequence is CASSSRGGNTIYF. The DNA of the CDR3 is TGTGCCAGCAGTTCCCGGGGTGGAAACACCATATATTTT.

The chain couples TRBV6-5 to TRBJ1-1; possible D gene TRBD1, 5 bases. From germline, CDR1 is MNHEY and CDR2 SVGAGI. The ends were cut back, 6 bases at V and 1 base at J, with 15 bases in the middle. This CDR3 spans 15 amino acids. The CDR3: CASRPRTRSNTEAFF. The CDR3 DNA reads as TGTGCCAGCAGACCTCGGACAAGATCGAACACTGAAGCTTTCTTT.

This clone was counted a single time. V is TRBV19 and J is TRBJ2-2, with 10 bases fitting TRBD2. V lost 6 bases to trimming and J lost 6 bases; unmatched junction nucleotides: 13. The CDR3 is 17 residues long. The germline V gene encodes CDR1 LNHDA and CDR2 SQIVND (reference sequence). CDR3 protein: CASRPAAQRGGSGELFF. CDR3 DNA: TGTGCCAGTAGACCCGCCGCACAGCGGGGGGGCTCCGGGGAGCTGTTTTTT.

This chain joins TRBV7-2 and TRBJ2-5; D is uncertain. The CDR3 has 13 amino acids. CDR1 and CDR2 (germline): SGHTA, FQGNSA. V was pared by 2 bases and J by 0 bases, with 4 bases between. The CDR3 region has the DNA TGTGCCAGCAGCTTAACTTACCAAGAGACCCAGTACTTC. Its protein product is CASSLTYQETQYF. The full variable domain, completed using reference TRBV7-2 and TRBJ2-5, is GAGVSQSPSNKVTEKGKDVELRCDPISGHTALYWYRQSLGQGLEFLIYFQGNSAPDKSGLPSDRFSAERTGGSVSTLTIQRTQQEDSAVYLCASSLTYQETQYFGPGTRLLVL.

CDR3 DNA sequence: TGTGCCAGCAGTTCCCGAACCACAGGGGGATATTCACCCCTCCACTTT. Its translation: CASSSRTTGGYSPLHF. V and J are TRBV6-5 and TRBJ1-6; 8 bases fit TRBD1. The CDR3 sequence is 16 residues long. Germline V gene lookup returns CDR1 MNHEY and CDR2 SVGAGI. After removal of 4 bases from V and 8 bases from J, the junction contained 10 bases not matched to a gene.

This clone occurred once. CDR3 protein: CASGLVMLSSYNEQFF. CDR3 DNA: TGTGCTAGTGGTTTGGTAATGCTAAGCTCCTACAATGAGCAGTTCTTC. The chain links TRBV12-5 to TRBJ2-1; D call uncertain. There are 16 residues in the CDR3. V gave up 0 bases and J gave up 0 bases, with 9 bases separating them. Germline lookup yields CDR1 LGHNT and CDR2 FRNRAP.

This clone was recorded a few times. This rearrangement joins TRBV19 to TRBJ1-1; D remains unclear. V lost 0 bases and J 1 base, leaving 6 bases between the germline ends. The CDR3 spans 14 residues. Germline CDR1 reads LNHDA; CDR2 reads SQIVND (reference sequence). In nucleotides, the CDR3 is TGTGCCAGTAGTATAGATGAGGGGAACACTGAAGCTTTCTTT. This gives the protein CASSIDEGNTEAFF. The whole variable domain, filled in from reference TRBV19 and TRBJ1-1, reads DGGITQSPKYLFRKEGQNVTLSCEQNLNHDAMYWYRQDPGQGLRLIYYSQIVNDFQKGDIAEGYSVSREKKESFPLTVTSAQKNPTAFYLCASSIDEGNTEAFFGQGTRLTVV.

The V and J genes are TRBV6-5 and TRBJ1-6; TRBD1 might be the D (6 bases). Germline loops: CDR1 MNHEY, CDR2 SVGAGI. The V and J ends lost 2 bases and 12 bases respectively, with 8 bases between them. The CDR3 loop spans 12 amino acids. As DNA, the CDR3 is TGTGCCAGCAGTTACAGGGGGGGACCCCTCCACTTT. This sequence encodes CASSYRGGPLHF.

This chain joins TRBV19 and TRBJ1-1; the match to TRBD1 covers 7 bases. Per the germline V gene, CDR1 is LNHDA and CDR2 is SQIVND (reference sequence). With V trimmed by 5 bases and J by 4 bases, 7 bases remained unmatched. This CDR3 contains 14 residues. The CDR3 DNA reads TGTGCCAGTAGTTTGACAGGGAGAGGCACTGAAGCTTTCTTT. Its protein product is CASSLTGRGTEAFF.

CDR3 sequence (DNA): TGTGCCAGCAGGACAGGGACCGACACCGGGGAGCTGTTTTTT. Its protein product is CASRTGTDTGELFF. V usage is TRBV11-2 and J usage is TRBJ2-2; TRBD1 matches 7 bases. Trimming removed 6 bases from V and 3 bases from J; junction bases left unmatched: 4. From germline, CDR1 is SGHAT and CDR2 FQNNGV. CDR3 length: 14 amino acids.

The gene calls are TRBV30 and TRBJ1-3, with D tentatively TRBD1 (6 bases). Deletions cut 5 bases from V and 0 bases from J, with 17 bases between. Germline V lookup: CDR1 GTSNPN, CDR2 SVGIG (reference sequence). CDR3 length: 16 residues. Here the CDR3 reads CAWDRFSFSSGNTIYF. As DNA, the CDR3 is TGTGCCTGGGACAGGTTCTCTTTCTCCTCTGGAAACACCATATATTTT.

The CDR3 region has the DNA TGTGCCAGCAGTGAAAATACTTTAAACATTCAGTACTTC. The encoded protein is CASSENTLNIQYF. This rearrangement joins TRBV6-1 to TRBJ2-4; no definite D call. The germline V gene has CDR1 MNHNS and CDR2 SASEGT. V gave up 2 bases and J gave up 6 bases, with 8 bases separating them. This CDR3 has 13 residues.

The chain carries TRBV5-1 and TRBJ2-7; 10 bases align to TRBD1. CDR1 and CDR2 (germline): SGHRS, YFSETQ. CDR3 size: 17 residues. The V and J ends lost 3 bases and 2 bases, in that order; junction bases with no gene match: 11. The chain's CDR3 is CASSSDRGIWRTYEQYF. CDR3 nucleotides: TGCGCCAGCAGCTCGGACAGGGGGATATGGCGCACCTACGAGCAGTACTTC.

The chain joins TRBV5-6 to TRBJ2-7; TRBD1 matches at 10 bases. The CDR3 consists of 15 residues. Germline V lookup: CDR1 SGHDT, CDR2 YYEEEE. Losses at the gene ends were 2 bases for V and 6 bases for J; bases not matched to a gene: 8. For the CDR3, the DNA is TGTGCCAGCAGCTTTGGGACAGGGGAAGGGGGCGAGCAGTACTTC. Translation gives CASSFGTGEGGEQYF.

V gene TRBV3-1 (or the pseudogene TRBV3-2) combines with J gene TRBJ2-2; 12 nucleotides align to TRBD2. The CDR3 has 17 amino acids. CDR1 is LGHDT and CDR2 is YNNKEL in the germline V gene (reference sequence). Trimming cost V 4 bases and J 1 base; bases outside gene matches: 4. The CDR3 sequence: CASSRGLAGRNTGELFF. CDR3 nucleotide sequence: TGTGCCAGCAGCCGAGGACTAGCGGGGAGGAACACCGGGGAGCTGTTTTTT.

The rearrangement joins TRBV11-2 to TRBJ1-2, with 9 bases fitting TRBD1. The CDR3 covers 13 residues. With V trimmed by 5 bases and J by 8 bases, 6 bases remained unmatched. Germline values: CDR1 SGHAT, CDR2 FQNNGV. CDR3 amino acids: CASSPGQGRGYTF. The CDR3 DNA reads TGTGCCAGCAGCCCGGGACAGGGTCGCGGCTACACCTTC.

The V call is TRBV15, the J call TRBJ1-1; 7 bases fit TRBD1. Germline loops: CDR1 LNHNV, CDR2 YYDKDF (reference sequence). With 2 bases clipped from V and 1 base from J, the junction kept 4 bases outside the gene matches. The CDR3 spans 15 residues. The CDR3 region is CATSRRQGPNTEAFF. In nucleotides, the CDR3 is TGTGCCACCAGCAGAAGACAGGGTCCGAACACTGAAGCTTTCTTT.

The chain couples TRBV4-1 to TRBJ1-2; 7 positions match TRBD1. The V segment lost 3 bases and the J segment 0 bases; nucleotides outside the gene matches: 16. CDR3 length equals 19 residues. The germline CDR1 and CDR2 sequences are MGHRA and YSYEKL. The chain's CDR3 is CASSHPWTGSPLANYGYTF. The CDR3 DNA reads TGCGCCAGCAGCCATCCCTGGACAGGATCCCCACTAGCTAACTATGGCTACACCTTC.

The chain links TRBV25-1 to TRBJ1-4; D unresolved. CDR1 MGHDK and CDR2 SYGVNS come from the germline V gene. The CDR3 totals 11 residues. CDR3 protein: CEPATNEKLFF. For the CDR3, the DNA is TGTGAACCGGCAACTAATGAAAAACTGTTTTTT.

This clone appeared a few times. Other DNA sequences from this sample encode an identical CDR3 as well. This chain connects TRBV4-1 to TRBJ2-7; TRBD1 matches at 7 bases. The germline gives CDR1 MGHRA, CDR2 YSYEKL. The CDR3 has 14 residues. The ends lost 4 bases at V and 3 bases at J; junction bases unmatched: 6. The CDR3 region is CASSLGTEDYEQYF. The CDR3 nucleotides read TGCGCCAGCAGCCTCGGGACAGAAGACTACGAGCAGTACTTC.

V usage is TRBV19 and J usage is TRBJ1-2; D call uncertain. From germline, CDR1 is LNHDA and CDR2 SQIVND (reference sequence). This CDR3 is built from 12 residues. V was shortened by 1 base and J by 7 bases, with 7 bases between the two germline ends. In DNA form, the CDR3 reads TGTGCCAGTAGTATAGTTCCGGGTGGCTACACCTTC. It codes for CASSIVPGGYTF.

The rearrangement uses TRBV30 and TRBJ2-4; no firm D call. The CDR3 length is 15 residues. Per the germline V gene, CDR1 is GTSNPN and CDR2 is SVGIG (reference sequence). The V end lost 1 base, the J end lost 0 bases, and 10 bases lay between the germline ends. The CDR3 loop reads CAWSGQELAKNIQYF. The CDR3 DNA follows: TGTGCCTGGAGTGGGCAGGAACTAGCCAAAAACATTCAGTACTTC.

The chain joins TRBV7-2 to TRBJ2-1, with TRBD1 identical over 9 bases. The ends lost 5 bases at V and 2 bases at J; junction bases unmatched: 7. Germline values: CDR1 SGHTA, CDR2 FQGNSA. This CDR3 contains 16 residues. CDR3 DNA sequence: TGTGCCAGCAGCCCAGGACAGGGGCCTACCTACAATGAGCAGTTCTTC. Protein: CASSPGQGPTYNEQFF.

J is TRBJ2-7 and V is TRBV5-1; D ambiguous. Germline V gene lookup returns CDR1 SGHRS and CDR2 YFSETQ. The CDR3 is made up of 14 amino acids. V lost 0 bases to trimming and J lost 4 bases, with 11 bases between them. CDR3 DNA: TGCGCCAGCAGCTTGGAAGACAATAGGTACGAGCAGTACTTC. It specifies CASSLEDNRYEQYF.